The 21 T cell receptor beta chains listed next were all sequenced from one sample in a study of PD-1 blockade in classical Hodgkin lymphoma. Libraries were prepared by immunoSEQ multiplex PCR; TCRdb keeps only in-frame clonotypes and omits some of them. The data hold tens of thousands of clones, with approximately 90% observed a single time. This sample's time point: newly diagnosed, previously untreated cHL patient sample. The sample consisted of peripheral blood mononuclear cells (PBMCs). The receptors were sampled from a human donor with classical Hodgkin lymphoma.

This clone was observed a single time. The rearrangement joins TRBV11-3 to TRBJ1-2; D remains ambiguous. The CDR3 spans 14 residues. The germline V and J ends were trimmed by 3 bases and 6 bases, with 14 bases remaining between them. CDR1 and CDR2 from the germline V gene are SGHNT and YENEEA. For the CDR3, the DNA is TGTGCCAGCAGCTTTGGGGTCACGAAGGATGGCTACACCTTC. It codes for CASSFGVTKDGYTF. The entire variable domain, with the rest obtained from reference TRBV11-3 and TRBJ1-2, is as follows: EAGVVQSPRYKIIEKKQPVAFWCNPISGHNTLYWYLQNLGQGPELLIRYENEEAVDDSQLPKDRFSAERLKGVDSTLKIQPAELGDSAVYLCASSFGVTKDGYTFGSGTRLTVV.

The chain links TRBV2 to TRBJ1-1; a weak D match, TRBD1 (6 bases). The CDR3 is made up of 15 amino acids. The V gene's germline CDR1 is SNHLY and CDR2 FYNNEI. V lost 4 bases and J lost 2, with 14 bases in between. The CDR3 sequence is CASSALGQTNTEAFF. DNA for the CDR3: TGTGCCAGCAGTGCTCTCGGACAGACCAACACTGAAGCTTTCTTT.

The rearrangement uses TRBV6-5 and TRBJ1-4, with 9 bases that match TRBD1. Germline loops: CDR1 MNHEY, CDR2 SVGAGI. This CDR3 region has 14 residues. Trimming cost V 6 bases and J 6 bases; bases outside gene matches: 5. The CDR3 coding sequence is TGTGCCAGCAGCCGGGACAGGGCTTATGAAAAACTGTTTTTT. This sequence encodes CASSRDRAYEKLFF.

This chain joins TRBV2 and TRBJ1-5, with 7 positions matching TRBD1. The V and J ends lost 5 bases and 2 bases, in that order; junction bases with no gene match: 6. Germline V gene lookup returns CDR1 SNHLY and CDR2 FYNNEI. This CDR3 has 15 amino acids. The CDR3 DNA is TGTGCCAGCAGTTTCAACAGGGGAGGCAATCAGCCCCAGCATTTT. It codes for CASSFNRGGNQPQHF.

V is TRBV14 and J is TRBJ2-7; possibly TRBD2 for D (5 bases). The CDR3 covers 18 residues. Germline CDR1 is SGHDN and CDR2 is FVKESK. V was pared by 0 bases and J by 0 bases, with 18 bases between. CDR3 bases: TGTGCCAGCAGCCAAGAGGAACGAAAAGCGGTTAGCTCCTACGAGCAGTACGTC. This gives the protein CASSQEERKAVSSYEQYV.

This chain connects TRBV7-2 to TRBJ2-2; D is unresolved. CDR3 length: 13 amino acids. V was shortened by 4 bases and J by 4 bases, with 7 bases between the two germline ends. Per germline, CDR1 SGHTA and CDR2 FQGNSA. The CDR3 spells CASSSLVTGELFF. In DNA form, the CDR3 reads TGTGCCAGCAGCTCCCTTGTCACCGGGGAGCTGTTTTTT.

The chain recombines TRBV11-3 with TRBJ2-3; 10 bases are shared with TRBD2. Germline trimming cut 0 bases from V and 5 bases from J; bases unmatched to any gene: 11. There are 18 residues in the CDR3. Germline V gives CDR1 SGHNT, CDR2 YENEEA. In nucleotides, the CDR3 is TGTGCCAGCAGCTTAGATCCACGGCTAGCGGGAGCCATAGATACGCAGTATTTT. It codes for CASSLDPRLAGAIDTQYF.

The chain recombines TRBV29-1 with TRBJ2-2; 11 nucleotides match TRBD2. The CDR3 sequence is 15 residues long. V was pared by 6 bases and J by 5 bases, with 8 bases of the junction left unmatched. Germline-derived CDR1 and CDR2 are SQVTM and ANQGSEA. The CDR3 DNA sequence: TGCAGCGTGGGACTAGCGGTCCGGGGGACCGGGGAGCTGTTTTTT. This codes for CSVGLAVRGTGELFF.

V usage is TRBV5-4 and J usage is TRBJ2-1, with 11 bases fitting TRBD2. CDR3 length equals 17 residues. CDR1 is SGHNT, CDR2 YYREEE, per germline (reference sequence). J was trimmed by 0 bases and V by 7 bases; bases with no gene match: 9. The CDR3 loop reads CASLAGGPKSSYNEQFF. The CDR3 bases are TGTGCCAGCTTAGCGGGAGGGCCGAAAAGCTCCTACAATGAGCAGTTCTTC.

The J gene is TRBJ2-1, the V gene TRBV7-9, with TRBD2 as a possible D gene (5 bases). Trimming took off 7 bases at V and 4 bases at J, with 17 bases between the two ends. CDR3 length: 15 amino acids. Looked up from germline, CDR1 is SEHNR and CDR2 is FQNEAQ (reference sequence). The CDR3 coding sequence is TGTGCCAGCACCCCTGGATTAGCGTCATACAATGAGCAGTTCTTC. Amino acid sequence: CASTPGLASYNEQFF.

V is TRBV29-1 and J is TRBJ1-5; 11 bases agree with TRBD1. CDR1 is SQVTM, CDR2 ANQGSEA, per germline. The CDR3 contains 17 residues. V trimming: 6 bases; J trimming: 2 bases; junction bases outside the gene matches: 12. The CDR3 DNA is TGCAGCGTGACGGGACAGGGGGGATCGGGCGGCAATCAGCCCCAGCATTTT. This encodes CSVTGQGGSGGNQPQHF.

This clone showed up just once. Here the CDR3 DNA reads TGTGCCAGCAGCTTGCGAGGCTACGAGCAGTACGTC. Translating it yields CASSLRGYEQYV. The rearrangement uses TRBV5-8 and TRBJ2-7; no firm D call. Germline-derived CDR1 and CDR2 are SGHTS and YDEGEE. The CDR3 sequence is 12 residues long. Between the trimmed V and J ends, which lost 1 base and 3 bases, there was a span of 5 bases.

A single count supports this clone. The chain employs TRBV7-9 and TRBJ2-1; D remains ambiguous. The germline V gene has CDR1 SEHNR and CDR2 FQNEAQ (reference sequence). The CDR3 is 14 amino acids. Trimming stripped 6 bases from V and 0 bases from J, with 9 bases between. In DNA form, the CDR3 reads TGTGCCAGCAGTGGGGTGAGCTCCTACAATGAGCAGTTCTTC. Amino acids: CASSGVSSYNEQFF.

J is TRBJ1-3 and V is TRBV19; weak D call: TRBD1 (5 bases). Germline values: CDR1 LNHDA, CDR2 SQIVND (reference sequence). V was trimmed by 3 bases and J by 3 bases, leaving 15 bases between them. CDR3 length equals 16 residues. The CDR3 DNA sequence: TGTGCCAGTAGTATTGGGTGGGACTACGTTGGAAACACCATATATTTT. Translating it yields CASSIGWDYVGNTIYF.

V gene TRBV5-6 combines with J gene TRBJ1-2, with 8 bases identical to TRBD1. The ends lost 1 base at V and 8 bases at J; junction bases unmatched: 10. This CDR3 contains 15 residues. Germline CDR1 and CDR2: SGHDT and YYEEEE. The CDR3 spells CASSLFNRGLGGYTF. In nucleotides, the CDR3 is TGTGCCAGCAGCTTGTTCAACAGGGGGTTAGGCGGCTACACCTTC.

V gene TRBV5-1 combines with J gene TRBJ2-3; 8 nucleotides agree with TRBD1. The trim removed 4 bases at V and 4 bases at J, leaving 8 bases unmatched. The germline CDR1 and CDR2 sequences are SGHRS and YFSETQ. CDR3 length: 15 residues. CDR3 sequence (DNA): TGCGCCAGCAGCCCGGACAGGGAAGGGCCAGATACGCAGTATTTT. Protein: CASSPDREGPDTQYF.

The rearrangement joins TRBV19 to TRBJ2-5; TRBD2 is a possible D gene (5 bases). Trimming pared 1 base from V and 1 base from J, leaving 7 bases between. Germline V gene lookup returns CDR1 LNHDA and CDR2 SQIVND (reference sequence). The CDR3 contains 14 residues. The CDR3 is CASSIGRGQETQYF. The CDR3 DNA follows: TGTGCCAGTAGTATAGGTCGGGGCCAAGAGACCCAGTACTTC.

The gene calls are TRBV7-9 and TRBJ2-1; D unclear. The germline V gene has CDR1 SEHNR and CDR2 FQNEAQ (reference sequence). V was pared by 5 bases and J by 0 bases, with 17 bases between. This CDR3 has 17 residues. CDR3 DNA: TGTGCCAGCAGCCCTACGAGTCGTGCTAGCTCCTACAATGAGCAGTTCTTC. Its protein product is CASSPTSRASSYNEQFF.

The CDR3 DNA reads as TGTGCCAGCAGATCTCCAAGGTCAGGGATCTTGGAGTACTTC. The encoded protein is CASRSPRSGILEYF. This chain connects TRBV28 to TRBJ2-5; D possibly corresponds to TRBD1 (5 bases). The CDR3 has 14 residues. From germline, CDR1 is MDHEN and CDR2 SYDVKM. Trimming left V 6 bases short and J 12 bases short, with 23 bases between.

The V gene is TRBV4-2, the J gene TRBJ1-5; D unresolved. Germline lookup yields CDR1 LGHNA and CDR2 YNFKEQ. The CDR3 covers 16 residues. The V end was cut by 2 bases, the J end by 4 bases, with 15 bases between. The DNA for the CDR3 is TGTGCCAGCAGCCAACTCCTATCGAGAGGTAATCAGCCCCAGCATTTT. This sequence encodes CASSQLLSRGNQPQHF.

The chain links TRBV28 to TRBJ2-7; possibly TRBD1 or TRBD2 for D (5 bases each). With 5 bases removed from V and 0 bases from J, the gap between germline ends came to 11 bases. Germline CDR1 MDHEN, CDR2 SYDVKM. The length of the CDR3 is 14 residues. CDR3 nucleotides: TGTGCCAGCAGTCTCGGGGCAGCCTCCTACGAGCAGTACTTC. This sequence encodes CASSLGAASYEQYF.